This is a list of T cell receptor beta chains from one sample in a study of CD8 T cells in Susac syndrome. TCRdb independently ran MiXCR on the immunoSEQ multiplex PCR reads; one entry per CDR3 protein. The sample yields about 47,000 distinct CDR3 sequences, roughly 92% seen once. Sequencing used CD8+ T cells from PBMCs. Every receptor here comes from a human donor in good health. Both conserved end residues are part of each CDR3. Each record gives: CDR3 protein, CDR3 DNA, V gene, D gene, J gene. A D gene is named only where the DNA matches it firmly.

CDR3 protein: CARSPSRERYTGELFF
CDR3 DNA: TGTGCCAGGTCCCCTTCGCGGGAGCGGTACACCGGGGAGCTGTTTTTT
V gene: TRBV2
D gene: TRBD2
J gene: TRBJ2-2

CDR3 protein: CASSLGQGRNEQFF
CDR3 DNA: TGCGCCAGCAGCTTGGGTCAGGGGCGCAATGAGCAGTTCTTC
V gene: TRBV5-1
D gene: NA
J gene: TRBJ2-1

CDR3 protein: CASSYGQASSSYEQYF
CDR3 DNA: TGTGCCAGCAGTTATGGCCAGGCTTCCAGCTCCTACGAGCAGTACTTC
V gene: TRBV6-2/TRBV6-3
D gene: NA
J gene: TRBJ2-7

CDR3 protein: CASSARGQGRYEQYF
CDR3 DNA: TGTGCCAGCAGCGCGAGAGGACAGGGACGATACGAGCAGTACTTC
V gene: TRBV5-6
D gene: TRBD1
J gene: TRBJ2-7

CDR3 protein: CASSWNSGDNEQFF
CDR3 DNA: TGCGCCAGCAGCTGGAACTCCGGGGACAATGAGCAGTTCTTC
V gene: TRBV4-1
D gene: NA
J gene: TRBJ2-1

CDR3 protein: CSVEDLGFEQFF
CDR3 DNA: TGCAGCGTTGAAGATCTAGGGTTTGAGCAGTTCTTC
V gene: TRBV29-1
D gene: NA
J gene: TRBJ2-1

CDR3 protein: CASSLRVLADPYEQYF
CDR3 DNA: TGTGCCAGCAGCTTAAGGGTACTAGCTGACCCCTACGAGCAGTACTTC
V gene: TRBV11-2
D gene: NA
J gene: TRBJ2-7

CDR3 protein: CASSLGGRTTHLNYGYTF
CDR3 DNA: TGTGCCAGCAGCTTAGGGGGACGGACAACCCACCTTAACTATGGCTACACCTTC
V gene: TRBV7-9
D gene: NA
J gene: TRBJ1-2

CDR3 protein: CASSDLPGQGANLRFF
CDR3 DNA: TGTGCCAGCAGTGACCTCCCTGGACAGGGGGCTAATTTAAGGTTCTTC
V gene: TRBV6-4
D gene: TRBD1
J gene: TRBJ2-1

CDR3 protein: CASSLRPEGAEAFF
CDR3 DNA: TGTGCCAGCAGTTTGAGGCCGGAGGGCGCTGAAGCTTTCTTT
V gene: TRBV12-3/TRBV12-4
D gene: NA
J gene: TRBJ1-1

CDR3 protein: CASSLGQADNSPLHF
CDR3 DNA: TGTGCCAGCTCTCTGGGACAGGCTGATAATTCACCCCTCCACTTT
V gene: TRBV18
D gene: TRBD1
J gene: TRBJ1-6

CDR3 protein: CATSDSNEQFF
CDR3 DNA: TGTGCCACCAGTGATTCCAATGAGCAGTTCTTC
V gene: TRBV24-1
D gene: NA
J gene: TRBJ2-1

CDR3 protein: CASSAGTATYEQYF
CDR3 DNA: TGTGCCAGCAGCGCCGGGACGGCAACCTACGAGCAGTACTTC
V gene: TRBV9
D gene: NA
J gene: TRBJ2-7

CDR3 protein: CASSTSTGWETEAFF
CDR3 DNA: TGTGCCAGCTCAACCTCGACAGGTTGGGAGACTGAAGCTTTCTTT
V gene: TRBV18
D gene: NA
J gene: TRBJ1-1

CDR3 protein: CASRGGGFLDGYTF
CDR3 DNA: TGTGCCAGCAGGGGAGGCGGATTTCTGGATGGCTACACCTTC
V gene: TRBV7-9
D gene: NA
J gene: TRBJ1-2

CDR3 protein: CASSSDGASDEQYF
CDR3 DNA: TGTGCCAGCAGTTCGGACGGAGCCTCCGACGAGCAGTACTTC
V gene: TRBV27
D gene: NA
J gene: TRBJ2-7

CDR3 protein: CASSLEGGGTEAFF
CDR3 DNA: TGCGCCAGCAGCTTGGAAGGGGGAGGCACTGAAGCTTTCTTT
V gene: TRBV5-1
D gene: NA
J gene: TRBJ1-1

CDR3 protein: CASRLGSSYNKQFF
CDR3 DNA: TGTGCCAGTAGACTAGGAAGTTCCTACAATAAGCAGTTCTTC
V gene: TRBV19
D gene: NA
J gene: TRBJ2-1

CDR3 protein: CASSQFGAGGITDTQYF
CDR3 DNA: TGTGCCAGCAGCCAGTTCGGAGCGGGAGGGATCACAGATACGCAGTATTTT
V gene: TRBV3-1
D gene: TRBD2
J gene: TRBJ2-3

CDR3 protein: CSVEPRAQPTQYF
CDR3 DNA: TGCAGCGTTGAACCCAGGGCCCAGCCGACCCAGTACTTC
V gene: TRBV29-1
D gene: NA
J gene: TRBJ2-5

CDR3 protein: CASSLDLVAEAFF
CDR3 DNA: TGTGCCAGCAGCTTAGATCTCGTGGCTGAAGCTTTCTTT
V gene: TRBV7-9
D gene: NA
J gene: TRBJ1-1

CDR3 protein: CASSQDRGGTQYF
CDR3 DNA: TGCGCCAGCAGCCAAGATAGGGGAGGTACGCAGTATTTT
V gene: TRBV4-3
D gene: NA
J gene: TRBJ2-3

CDR3 protein: CASSLVRAGYEQYF
CDR3 DNA: TGTGCCAGCAGCTTAGTTCGTGCGGGCTACGAGCAGTACTTC
V gene: TRBV7-9
D gene: NA
J gene: TRBJ2-7

CDR3 protein: CATSRGTIAQETQYF
CDR3 DNA: TGTGCCACCAGCAGAGGGACGATCGCACAAGAGACCCAGTACTTC
V gene: TRBV15
D gene: NA
J gene: TRBJ2-5

CDR3 protein: CASSSGLYTEAFF
CDR3 DNA: TGTGCCAGCAGCTCAGGACTTTACACTGAAGCTTTCTTT
V gene: TRBV7-2
D gene: NA
J gene: TRBJ1-1

CDR3 protein: CAISENEAGPYNEQFF
CDR3 DNA: TGTGCCATCAGTGAGAACGAGGCGGGCCCCTACAATGAGCAGTTCTTC
V gene: TRBV10-3
D gene: NA
J gene: TRBJ2-1

CDR3 protein: CSAFGTSGTLGYEQYF
CDR3 DNA: TGCAGTGCTTTCGGGACTAGCGGGACTCTCGGGTACGAGCAGTACTTC
V gene: TRBV20-1
D gene: TRBD2
J gene: TRBJ2-7